The subject of this entry is one T cell receptor (beta chain). The antigen remains unidentified. TCRdb keeps only in-frame clones here, not all; method: immunoSEQ multiplex PCR. The table lists roughly 180,000 clones, about 90% of them singletons. This sample was taken from a study of T cell responses to AZD1222 COVID-19 vaccine. Study-wide results and limits: Repertoire sampling occurred only after the peak T cell response. Close to half of all spike-specific TCRs reportedly target regions of the variants that are unmutated. Baseline seropositives among AZD1222 recipients totaled only five or six. With two AZD1222 doses given, Spike-specific TCR breadth and depth both rose.

This CDR3 is built from 14 residues. In germline, CDR1 is SGHNT, CDR2 YENEEA. The V gene lost 4 bases and the J gene lost 2 bases, with 11 bases spanning the gap. This TCR derives from an adult in good health. V gene TRBV11-3 combines with J gene TRBJ1-1, with a weak D call TRBD1 (5 bases). The material was peripheral blood, obtained on day 0 of AZD1222 vaccination. The chain's CDR3 is CASSSDGANTEAFF. DNA of the CDR3: TGTGCCAGCAGCTCCGACGGGGCAAACACTGAAGCTTTCTTT. The variable domain in full, completed from reference TRBV11-3 and TRBJ1-1, reads EAGVVQSPRYKIIEKKQPVAFWCNPISGHNTLYWYLQNLGQGPELLIRYENEEAVDDSQLPKDRFSAERLKGVDSTLKIQPAELGDSAVYLCASSSDGANTEAFFGQGTRLTVV.